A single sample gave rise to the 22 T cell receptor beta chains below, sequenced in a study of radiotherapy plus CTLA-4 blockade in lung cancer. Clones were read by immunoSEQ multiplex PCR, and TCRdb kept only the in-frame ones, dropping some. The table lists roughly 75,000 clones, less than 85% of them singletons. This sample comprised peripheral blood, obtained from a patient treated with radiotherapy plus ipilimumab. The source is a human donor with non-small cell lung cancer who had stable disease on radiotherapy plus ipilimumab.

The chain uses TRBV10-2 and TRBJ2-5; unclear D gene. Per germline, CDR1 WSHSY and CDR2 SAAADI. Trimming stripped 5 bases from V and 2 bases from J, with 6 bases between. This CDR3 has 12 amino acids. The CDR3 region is CASSLRQETQYF. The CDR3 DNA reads TGCGCCAGCAGTTTGCGGCAAGAGACCCAGTACTTC.

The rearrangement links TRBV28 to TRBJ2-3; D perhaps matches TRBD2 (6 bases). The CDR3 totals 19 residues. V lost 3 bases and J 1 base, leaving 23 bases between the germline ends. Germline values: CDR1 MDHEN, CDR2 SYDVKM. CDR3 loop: CASSFFLIGRRLRTDTQYF. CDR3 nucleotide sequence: TGTGCCAGCAGTTTTTTTTTGATCGGGAGAAGACTTCGCACAGATACGCAGTATTTT.

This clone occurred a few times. This CDR3 is CASSSSPASTDTQYF. The CDR3, as DNA: TGTGCCAGCAGCTCCTCGCCCGCCAGCACAGATACGCAGTATTTT. The chain joins TRBV7-3 to TRBJ2-3; D gene unclear. CDR1 and CDR2 (germline): SGHTA, FQGTGA. The ends were cut back, 4 bases at V and 0 bases at J, with 11 bases in the middle. The CDR3 consists of 15 residues.

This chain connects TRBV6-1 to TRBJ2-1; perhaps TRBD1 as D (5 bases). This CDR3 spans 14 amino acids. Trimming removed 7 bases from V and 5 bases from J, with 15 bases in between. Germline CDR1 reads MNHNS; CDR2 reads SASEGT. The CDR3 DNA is TGTGCCAGCATCCTGGCGGCAGGGAACAATGAGCAGTTCTTC. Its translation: CASILAAGNNEQFF.

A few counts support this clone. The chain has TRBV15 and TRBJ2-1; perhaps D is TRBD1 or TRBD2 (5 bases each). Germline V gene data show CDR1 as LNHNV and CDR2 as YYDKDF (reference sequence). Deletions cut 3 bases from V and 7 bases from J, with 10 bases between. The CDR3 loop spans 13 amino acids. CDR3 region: CATSRGRGNEQFF. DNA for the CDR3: TGTGCCACCAGCAGGGGGCGCGGGAATGAGCAGTTCTTC.

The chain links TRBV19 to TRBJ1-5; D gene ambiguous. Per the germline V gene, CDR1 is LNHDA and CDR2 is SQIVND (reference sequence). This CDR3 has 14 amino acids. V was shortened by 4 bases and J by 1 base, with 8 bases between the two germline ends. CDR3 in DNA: TGTGCCAGTAGTACTGGACCGAGCAATCAGCCCCAGCATTTT. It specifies CASSTGPSNQPQHF.

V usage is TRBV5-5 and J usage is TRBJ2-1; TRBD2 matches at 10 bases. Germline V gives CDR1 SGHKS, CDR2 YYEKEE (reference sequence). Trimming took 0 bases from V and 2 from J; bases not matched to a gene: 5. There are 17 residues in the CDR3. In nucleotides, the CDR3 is TGTGCCAGCAGCTTGGCCGGCAGCGGGAGGGCCTACAATGAGCAGTTCTTC. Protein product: CASSLAGSGRAYNEQFF.

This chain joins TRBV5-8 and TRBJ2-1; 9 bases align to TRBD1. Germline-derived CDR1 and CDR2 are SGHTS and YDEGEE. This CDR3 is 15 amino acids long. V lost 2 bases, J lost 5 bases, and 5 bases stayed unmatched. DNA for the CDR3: TGTGCCAGCAGCTTTAGGGGACAGGGAGACAATGAGCAGTTCTTC. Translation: CASSFRGQGDNEQFF.

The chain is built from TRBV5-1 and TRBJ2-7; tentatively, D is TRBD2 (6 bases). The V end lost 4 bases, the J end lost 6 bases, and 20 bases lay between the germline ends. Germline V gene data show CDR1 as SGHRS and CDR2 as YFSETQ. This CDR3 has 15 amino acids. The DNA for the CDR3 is TGCGCCAGCAGCCCCCCAACCGGCGGGGTCCTCGAGCAGTACTTC. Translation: CASSPPTGGVLEQYF.

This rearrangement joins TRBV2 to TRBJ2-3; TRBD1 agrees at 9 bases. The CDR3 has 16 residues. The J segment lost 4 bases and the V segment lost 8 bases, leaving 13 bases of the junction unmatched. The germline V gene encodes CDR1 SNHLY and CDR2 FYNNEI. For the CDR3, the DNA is TGTGCCAGCGGGGATCCGGGACAGGGAGGCTCAGATACGCAGTATTTT. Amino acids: CASGDPGQGGSDTQYF.

The CDR3 here is CASSQATGARGYTF. The CDR3 nucleotides read TGCGCCAGCAGCCAAGCGACAGGGGCAAGAGGCTACACCTTC. The genes are TRBV4-1 and TRBJ1-2, with TRBD1 identical over 8 bases. Germline V CDR1 and CDR2: MGHRA, YSYEKL. V dropped 1 base and J dropped 8; count of bases not matched to a gene: 6. CDR3 length: 14 amino acids.

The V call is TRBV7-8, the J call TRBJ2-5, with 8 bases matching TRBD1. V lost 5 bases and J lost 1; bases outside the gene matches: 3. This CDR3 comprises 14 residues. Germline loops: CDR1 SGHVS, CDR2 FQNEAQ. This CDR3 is CASSVDRVQETQYF. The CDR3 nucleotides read TGTGCCAGCAGCGTGGACAGGGTCCAAGAGACCCAGTACTTC.

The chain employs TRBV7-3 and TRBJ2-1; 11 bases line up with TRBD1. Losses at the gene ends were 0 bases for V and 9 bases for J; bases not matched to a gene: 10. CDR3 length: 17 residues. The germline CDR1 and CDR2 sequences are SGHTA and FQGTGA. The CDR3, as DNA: TGTGCCAGCAGCTTAACTGTGGACAGGGGGCGAGGTAGTGAGCAGTTCTTC. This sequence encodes CASSLTVDRGRGSEQFF.

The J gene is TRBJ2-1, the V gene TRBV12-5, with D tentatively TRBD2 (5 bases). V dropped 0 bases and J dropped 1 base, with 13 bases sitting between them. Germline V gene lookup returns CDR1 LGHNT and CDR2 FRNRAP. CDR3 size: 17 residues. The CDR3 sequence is CASGLVGGSRSYNEQFF. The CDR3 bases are TGTGCTAGTGGTTTGGTTGGTGGGAGTAGGTCCTACAATGAGCAGTTCTTC.

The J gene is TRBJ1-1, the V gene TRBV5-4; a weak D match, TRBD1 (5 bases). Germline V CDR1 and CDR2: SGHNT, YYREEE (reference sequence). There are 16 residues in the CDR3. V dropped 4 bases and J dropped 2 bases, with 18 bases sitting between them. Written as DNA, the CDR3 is TGTGCCAGCAGCCCCCGGTCGGGGCTCGGAAACACTGAAGCTTTCTTT. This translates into CASSPRSGLGNTEAFF.

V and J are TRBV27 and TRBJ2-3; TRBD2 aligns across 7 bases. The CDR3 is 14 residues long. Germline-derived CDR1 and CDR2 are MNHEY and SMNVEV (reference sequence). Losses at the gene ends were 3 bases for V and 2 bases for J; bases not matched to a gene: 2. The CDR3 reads CASSFSGPTDTQYF. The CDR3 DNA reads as TGTGCCAGCAGTTTTAGCGGGCCCACAGATACGCAGTATTTT.

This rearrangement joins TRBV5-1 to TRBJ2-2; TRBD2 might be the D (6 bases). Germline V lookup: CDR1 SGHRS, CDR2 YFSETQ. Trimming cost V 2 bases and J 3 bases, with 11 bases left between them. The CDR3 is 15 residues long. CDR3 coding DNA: TGCGCCAGCAGCTTTCTGGGCGGGGACACCGGGGAGCTGTTTTTT. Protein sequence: CASSFLGGDTGELFF.

In DNA, the CDR3 is TGCGCCAGCAAAATGGGACGGAACACTGAAGCTTTCTTT. This gives the protein CASKMGRNTEAFF. V is TRBV10-2 and J is TRBJ1-1, with a weak D call TRBD1 (5 bases). The V gene lost 7 bases and the J gene lost 1 base, with 10 bases spanning the gap. CDR3 length equals 13 residues. Germline-derived CDR1 and CDR2 are WSHSY and SAAADI.

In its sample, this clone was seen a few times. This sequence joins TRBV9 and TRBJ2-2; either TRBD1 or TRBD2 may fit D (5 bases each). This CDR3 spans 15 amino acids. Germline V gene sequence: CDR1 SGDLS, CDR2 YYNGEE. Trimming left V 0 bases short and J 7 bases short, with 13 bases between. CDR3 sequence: CASSVAGDGFGELFF. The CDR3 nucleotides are TGTGCCAGCAGCGTAGCTGGGGACGGTTTCGGGGAGCTGTTTTTT. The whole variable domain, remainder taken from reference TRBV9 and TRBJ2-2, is DSGVTQTPKHLITATGQRVTLRCSPRSGDLSVYWYQQSLDQGLQFLIQYYNGEERAKGNILERFSAQQFPDLHSELNLSSLELGDSALYFCASSVAGDGFGELFFGEGSRLTVL.

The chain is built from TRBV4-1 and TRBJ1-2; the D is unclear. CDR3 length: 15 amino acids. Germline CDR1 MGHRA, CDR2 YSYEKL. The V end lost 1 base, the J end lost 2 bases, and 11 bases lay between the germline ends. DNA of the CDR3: TGCGCCAGCAGCCAAGTCCAAGGAGCAAACTATGGCTACACCTTC. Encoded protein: CASSQVQGANYGYTF.

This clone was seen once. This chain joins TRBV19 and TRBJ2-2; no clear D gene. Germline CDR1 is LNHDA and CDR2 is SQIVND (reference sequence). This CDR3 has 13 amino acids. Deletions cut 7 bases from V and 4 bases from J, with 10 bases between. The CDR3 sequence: CASTYRATGELFF. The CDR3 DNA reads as TGTGCCAGTACGTATAGGGCCACCGGGGAGCTGTTTTTT.

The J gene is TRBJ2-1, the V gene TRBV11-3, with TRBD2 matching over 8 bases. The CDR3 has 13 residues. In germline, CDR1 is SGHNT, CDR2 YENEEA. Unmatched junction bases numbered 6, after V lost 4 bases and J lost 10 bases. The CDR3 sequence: CASSWRGGREQFF. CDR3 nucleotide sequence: TGTGCCAGCAGCTGGCGCGGGGGGCGCGAGCAGTTCTTC.